Below are 28 T cell receptor beta chains sequenced from a single sample in a study of technical replicates of blood from a handful of donors. Clones were read by immunoSEQ multiplex PCR, and TCRdb kept only the in-frame ones, dropping some. The sample holds under 95,000 clones; about 95% are singletons and the top ten take about 0.25%. The material sequenced was T cells isolated from PBMCs. These receptor sequences come from a human donor in good health.

This sequence joins TRBV7-2 and TRBJ2-1, with D possibly matching TRBD2 (5 bases). This CDR3 region has 13 residues. CDR1 and CDR2 from the germline V gene are SGHTA and FQGNSA. Trimming removed 5 bases at V and 9 bases at J, with 14 bases between. DNA of the CDR3: TGTGCCAGCAGCCAAGGGAGTGGCAGTGAGCAGTTCTTC. Translating it yields CASSQGSGSEQFF.

The chain employs TRBV27 and TRBJ2-1; TRBD2 might be the D (5 bases). This CDR3 has 15 amino acids. Trimming cost V 1 base and J 3 bases, with 10 bases left between them. The V gene's germline CDR1 is MNHEY and CDR2 SMNVEV (reference sequence). The CDR3 sequence: CASSLLGGGYNEQFF. Here the CDR3 DNA reads TGTGCCAGCAGTTTATTAGGAGGCGGCTACAATGAGCAGTTCTTC.

CDR3 loop: CASSEYRQMNTEAFF. The CDR3 bases are TGCGCCAGCAGTGAGTATCGACAGATGAACACTGAAGCTTTCTTT. The J gene is TRBJ1-1, the V gene TRBV10-1; TRBD1 might be the D (5 bases). Germline V gene data show CDR1 as WNHNN and CDR2 as SYGVQD (reference sequence). V was pared by 1 base and J by 0 bases, with 9 bases between. The CDR3 has 15 residues.

The chain recombines TRBV9 with TRBJ2-1, with 9 nucleotides matching TRBD2. Germline CDR1 SGDLS, CDR2 YYNGEE. The V gene end was trimmed by 2 bases and the J gene end by 5 bases; junction bases not matched to a gene: 5. This CDR3 region has 15 residues. CDR3 nucleotide sequence: TGTGCCAGCAGCGTGGAGACTAGCGGACACAATGAGCAGTTCTTC. Its translation is CASSVETSGHNEQFF.

The rearrangement links TRBV5-1 to TRBJ1-4, with TRBD1 matching 9 bases. The CDR3 loop spans 15 amino acids. Germline V gene data show CDR1 as SGHRS and CDR2 as YFSETQ. V lost 4 bases to trimming and J lost 7 bases; unmatched junction nucleotides: 8. The CDR3 protein is CASSVTGGAGEKLFF. The CDR3 DNA sequence: TGCGCCAGCAGCGTTACAGGGGGCGCAGGTGAAAAACTGTTTTTT.

V usage is TRBV19 and J usage is TRBJ1-3; 9 positions agree with TRBD1. Germline V gene sequence: CDR1 LNHDA, CDR2 SQIVND (reference sequence). The CDR3 has 16 amino acids. J gave up 3 bases and V 6 bases, and 9 bases lay outside the gene matches. The CDR3 DNA follows: TGTGCCAGTAGAAGACAGGGGGAACCTCGTGGAAACACCATATATTTT. Residues: CASRRQGEPRGNTIYF.

This chain connects TRBV28 to TRBJ2-7, with D possibly matching TRBD2 (7 bases). The V and J ends lost 5 bases and 5 bases respectively, with 13 bases between them. The CDR3 totals 13 residues. CDR1 is MDHEN, CDR2 SYDVKM, per germline. In DNA, the CDR3 is TGTGCCAGCAGTCCTGGGAGGGACAACGAGCAGTACTTC. Its protein product is CASSPGRDNEQYF.

This chain links TRBV9 with TRBJ2-5; 9 nucleotides line up with TRBD2. The CDR3 spans 14 residues. With 3 bases clipped from V and 2 bases from J, the junction kept 2 bases outside the gene matches. Germline CDR1 reads SGDLS; CDR2 reads YYNGEE. The CDR3 loop reads CASSATSGQETQYF. CDR3 nucleotides: TGTGCCAGCAGCGCGACTAGCGGTCAAGAGACCCAGTACTTC.

The chain employs TRBV14 and TRBJ2-1; tentatively, D is TRBD2 (6 bases). V gave up 0 bases and J gave up 7 bases, with 10 bases separating them. The length of the CDR3 is 14 residues. CDR1 and CDR2 from the germline V gene are SGHDN and FVKESK. The CDR3 coding sequence is TGTGCCAGCAGCCAAGATCATCGGGGGAATGAGCAGTTCTTC. This encodes CASSQDHRGNEQFF.

V is TRBV7-6 and J is TRBJ1-2; D is unclear. V lost 5 bases, J lost 5 bases, and 18 bases lay in between. The germline V gene encodes CDR1 SGHVS and CDR2 FNYEAQ. CDR3 size: 15 residues. CDR3 residues: CASSPTAGGYYGYTF. CDR3 nucleotide sequence: TGTGCCAGCAGCCCCACCGCAGGTGGATATTATGGCTACACCTTC.

The chain joins TRBV2 to TRBJ1-1; 10 nucleotides align to TRBD1. The CDR3 covers 18 residues. From germline, CDR1 is SNHLY and CDR2 FYNNEI. After removal of 7 bases from V and 5 bases from J, the junction contained 19 bases not matched to a gene. The CDR3 DNA is TGTGCCAGCATTGACGGATACGGCCCCCCGGGACAGGGGACTGAAGCTTTCTTT. Encoded protein: CASIDGYGPPGQGTEAFF.

The CDR3 loop reads CASSLRRNTGELFF. CDR3 DNA: TGCGCCAGCAGCTTAAGGAGGAACACCGGGGAGCTGTTTTTT. This sequence joins TRBV5-1 and TRBJ2-2; unclear D gene. This CDR3 comprises 14 residues. Trimming removed 2 bases at V and 1 base at J, with 6 bases between. The germline V gene encodes CDR1 SGHRS and CDR2 YFSETQ.

The chain combines TRBV10-1 with TRBJ2-7; 11 bases fit TRBD2. The CDR3 runs 16 residues. Looked up from germline, CDR1 is WNHNN and CDR2 is SYGVQD (reference sequence). The V gene end was trimmed by 6 bases and the J gene end by 1 base; junction bases not matched to a gene: 8. Here the CDR3 reads CASRATLAGGSYEQYF. As DNA, the CDR3 is TGCGCCAGCAGGGCCACTCTAGCGGGAGGTTCCTACGAGCAGTACTTC.

The genes are TRBV5-1 and TRBJ2-1, with D possibly TRBD2 on 5 matching bases. Per the germline V gene, CDR1 is SGHRS and CDR2 is YFSETQ. This CDR3 comprises 16 residues. Deletions cut 1 base from V and 5 bases from J, with 16 bases between. CDR3 nucleotide sequence: TGCGCCAGCAGCTTGATTCCGGGGAACGGGGACAATGAGCAGTTCTTC. It yields the protein CASSLIPGNGDNEQFF.

The chain couples TRBV7-9 to TRBJ2-1, with D possibly being TRBD2 (6 bases). The V gene's germline CDR1 is SEHNR and CDR2 FQNEAQ (reference sequence). The CDR3 loop spans 14 amino acids. Trimming removed 3 bases from V and 5 bases from J, with 11 bases in between. DNA for the CDR3: TGTGCCAGCAGCTTGAGCGGGCGCCACAATGAGCAGTTCTTC. Translation gives CASSLSGRHNEQFF.

The rearrangement links TRBV2 to TRBJ1-1, with D maybe TRBD1 (5 bases). Trimming cost V 2 bases and J 1 base, with 14 bases left between them. The CDR3 covers 16 residues. CDR1 is SNHLY and CDR2 is FYNNEI in the germline V gene. The CDR3: CASSEPSGGENTEAFF. CDR3 bases: TGTGCCAGCAGTGAACCGAGCGGGGGTGAGAACACTGAAGCTTTCTTT. The complete variable domain, with remaining parts taken from reference TRBV2 and TRBJ1-1, reads EPEVTQTPSHQVTQMGQEVILRCVPISNHLYFYWYRQILGQKVEFLVSFYNNEISEKSEIFDDQFSVERPDGSNFTLKIRSTKLEDSAMYFCASSEPSGGENTEAFFGQGTRLTVV.

The gene calls are TRBV14 and TRBJ2-1; no definite D call. The V end was cut by 4 bases, the J end by 0 bases, with 13 bases between. This CDR3 has 16 residues. From germline, CDR1 is SGHDN and CDR2 FVKESK. CDR3 amino acids: CASSLGGFPSYNEQFF. The CDR3 nucleotides read TGTGCCAGCAGCCTAGGCGGATTTCCCTCCTACAATGAGCAGTTCTTC. Drawing the rest from reference TRBV14 and TRBJ2-1, the complete variable domain is EAGVTQFPSHSVIEKGQTVTLRCDPISGHDNLYWYRRVMGKEIKFLLHFVKESKQDESGMPNNRFLAERTGGTYSTLKVQPAELEDSGVYFCASSLGGFPSYNEQFFGPGTRLTVL.

This chain uses TRBV4-1 with TRBJ1-2; the match to TRBD1 covers 9 bases. From germline, CDR1 is MGHRA and CDR2 YSYEKL. This CDR3 spans 19 amino acids. V was clipped by 3 bases and J by 3 bases; unmatched bases: 17. CDR3 sequence reads: CASSQARKGQGTRHYGYTF. In DNA, the CDR3 is TGCGCCAGCAGCCAGGCCCGCAAAGGACAGGGGACTCGTCACTATGGCTACACCTTC.

V usage is TRBV5-1 and J usage is TRBJ1-2; D is uncertain. Per germline, CDR1 SGHRS and CDR2 YFSETQ. V was shortened by 4 bases and J by 4 bases, with 17 bases between the two germline ends. The CDR3 has 15 amino acids. The CDR3 DNA follows: TGCGCCAGCAGCCCATGGGTAGCGTGGGGCTATGGCTACACCTTC. Translated: CASSPWVAWGYGYTF.

This clone occurred a few times. The chain is built from TRBV4-1 and TRBJ2-7, with D maybe TRBD2 (7 bases). Germline V gives CDR1 MGHRA, CDR2 YSYEKL. This CDR3 is built from 17 residues. V was shortened by 0 bases and J by 3 bases, with 18 bases between the two germline ends. Written as DNA, the CDR3 is TGCGCCAGCAGCCAAGATGTCCAGGGGAGGGGAGGCTACGAGCAGTACTTC. The encoded protein is CASSQDVQGRGGYEQYF.

This sequence joins TRBV19 and TRBJ1-3; 7 bases are a match to TRBD1. The germline V gene encodes CDR1 LNHDA and CDR2 SQIVND (reference sequence). The CDR3 is 13 residues long. V dropped 8 bases and J dropped 5; count of bases not matched to a gene: 6. The CDR3 here is CASQRQGRNTIYF. CDR3 in DNA: TGTGCCAGTCAAAGACAGGGCCGAAACACCATATATTTT.

The chain is built from TRBV28 and TRBJ2-5; D is possibly TRBD2 (6 bases). This CDR3 region has 13 residues. The ends were cut back, 3 bases at V and 5 bases at J, with 10 bases in the middle. The germline V gene has CDR1 MDHEN and CDR2 SYDVKM. CDR3 in DNA: TGTGCCAGCAGTTTGCCAGGAGGGGAGACCCAGTACTTC. It yields the protein CASSLPGGETQYF.

In its sample, this clone was seen a few times. V gene TRBV25-1 combines with J gene TRBJ2-3; a possible D gene is TRBD2 (7 bases). V gave up 5 bases and J gave up 4 bases, with 16 bases separating them. From germline, CDR1 is MGHDK and CDR2 SYGVNS. The CDR3 totals 15 residues. The CDR3 sequence: CASSPYRGAADTQYF. CDR3 nucleotides: TGTGCCAGCAGTCCCTATCGGGGGGCCGCAGATACGCAGTATTTT.

The genes are TRBV5-1 and TRBJ1-3, with 8 bases matching TRBD1. V gave up 4 bases and J gave up 4 bases; unmatched junction bases: 4. From germline, CDR1 is SGHRS and CDR2 YFSETQ. This CDR3 is 14 amino acids long. For the CDR3, the DNA is TGCGCCAGCAGCCAGGGGGCGTGGGGAAACACCATATATTTT. It encodes CASSQGAWGNTIYF.

This chain connects TRBV19 to TRBJ2-2; 10 nucleotides line up with TRBD1. CDR1 LNHDA and CDR2 SQIVND come from the germline V gene (reference sequence). With 7 bases clipped from V and 5 bases from J, the junction kept 7 bases outside the gene matches. This CDR3 has 15 amino acids. This CDR3 reads CASNGDRGATGELFF. CDR3 coding DNA: TGTGCCAGTAATGGGGACAGGGGTGCGACCGGGGAGCTGTTTTTT.

This clone appeared a single time. This rearrangement joins TRBV7-8 to TRBJ2-2; TRBD1 matches at 8 bases. CDR1 is SGHVS, CDR2 FQNEAQ, per germline. The V gene end was trimmed by 0 bases and the J gene end by 0 bases; junction bases not matched to a gene: 3. The CDR3 is 17 residues long. CDR3 loop: CASSLAQGAPNTGELFF. CDR3 DNA sequence: TGTGCCAGCAGCTTAGCTCAGGGGGCACCGAACACCGGGGAGCTGTTTTTT.

The chain joins TRBV7-8 to TRBJ2-7; D is perhaps TRBD1 (7 bases). The CDR3 covers 14 residues. Germline lookup yields CDR1 SGHVS and CDR2 FQNEAQ. V was cut by 3 bases and J by 6 bases, with 15 bases left in between. For the CDR3, the DNA is TGTGCCAGCAGCTTCGGAGGGACAGTGCCCGAGCAGTACTTC. Its protein is CASSFGGTVPEQYF.

The J gene is TRBJ1-1, the V gene TRBV10-1; the D gene is possibly TRBD1 (6 bases). The CDR3 consists of 11 residues. Per germline, CDR1 WNHNN and CDR2 SYGVQD (reference sequence). Trimming removed 5 bases from V and 7 bases from J, with 8 bases in between. The CDR3: CASSTGLEAFF. Here the CDR3 DNA reads TGCGCCAGCAGTACAGGGCTTGAAGCTTTCTTT.